The following is a T cell receptor beta chain sequence with its context. What this receptor recognizes is not known. The sample holds no much larger clone one base away, and base qualities are not on file. Reading the label with the study, this specimen's treatment or condition is: live attenuated yellow fever vaccine strain. A standard Ficoll-Paque protocol was used to isolate PBMCs from peripheral blood. Dynabeads CD4 and CD8 positive selection kits were used to isolate CD4 and CD8 T-cell fractions. TriZol was used to extract RNA from bulk PBMCs, CD4 and CD8 fractions, and dextramer-positive and dextramer-negative fractions. This entry belongs to a study of T cells after yellow fever vaccination (dated 2019 in TCRdb). Study-level background: Libraries from fractions with low cell numbers were prepared with the SMART-Seq v4 Ultra Low Input RNA kit. Two healthy male donors, one aged 18 to 30 and one aged 30 to 40 years, were included in the cohort. To track T-cell clones before and after primary and booster YFV17D yellow fever vaccination, bulk TCR alpha and beta repertoires were sequenced longitudinally. Blood was collected at multiple timepoints before and after primary and secondary immunization, and bulk PBMC replicates and cell subsets were isolated.

CDR1 and CDR2 are read off the germline V gene as SGDLS and YYNGEE. The CDR3 runs 14 amino acids, cysteine and phenylalanine included. Only the CDR3 DNA stays, 42 bases, in frame from base 1. V is pared back by 4 bases and J by 0 bases, with 8 bases lying between the germline termini. Synthesis of TCR cDNA relied on 5'RACE template switching, a step that introduced a universal primer site along with unique molecular identifiers. Priming of cDNA synthesis was performed from both the TCR alpha and TCR beta constant segments. Libraries were amplified in two PCR steps, with sample barcodes and sequencing adapters added in the second step. Sequencing of libraries was performed on Illumina HiSeq 2500 (2x100 bp) or NovaSeq (2x150 bp). The paper's data handling went like this. MIGEC was used to demultiplex reads and collapse the reads into UMI consensus sequences, and MiXCR was used for V(D)J alignment. Using edgeR on replicate PBMC samples, clonotypes were called vaccine-responding if FDR was below 0.01 and the log2 fold change was above 5 up to day 15. Bulk clonotypes were assigned CD4 or CD8 identity according to which sequenced CD4 or CD8 repertoire held them at higher abundance. TCRdb reprocessed the public reads (quality trimming at Q25 with fastp, clone calling with MiXCR) and kept in-frame beta chains. Each CDR3 protein appears once, grouped with its most common genes and DNA. TCRdb's processing, not the authors' own work, is the source of the V and J calls. The sample records 240,000 or so distinct CDR3 sequences, roughly 7.2% of which are singletons. Together, the top ten hold approximately 0.85% of the sample.

The investigation overall reported the following: The secondary T-cell response was weaker than the primary response but faster, peaking on day 5 instead of day 15. A small fraction of clonotypes showed up in both the CD4 and CD8 compartments, probably as a result of convergent recombination. Most clones expanded after primary vaccination were re-detected after the booster (almost 98% of CD4 and 80% to 90% of CD8), suggesting broad memory maintenance. Computational filtering was needed because FACS-sorted repertoires could contain abundant contaminating clonotypes from the bulk population. Only two donors were included in the study, so the extent to which the findings can be generalized is limited.

The specimen comprised CD4+ T cells sorted from PBMCs, sampled 15 days after the yellow fever booster vaccination. In this chain, TRBV9 is recombined with TRBJ1-5, with no confidently assigned D gene. The sequence derives from a young man who received the YFV17D yellow fever vaccine. The CDR3 loop reads CASSPWPSNQPQHF. Read as DNA, the sequence is TGTGCCAGCAGCCCTTGGCCTAGCAATCAGCCCCAGCATTTT.